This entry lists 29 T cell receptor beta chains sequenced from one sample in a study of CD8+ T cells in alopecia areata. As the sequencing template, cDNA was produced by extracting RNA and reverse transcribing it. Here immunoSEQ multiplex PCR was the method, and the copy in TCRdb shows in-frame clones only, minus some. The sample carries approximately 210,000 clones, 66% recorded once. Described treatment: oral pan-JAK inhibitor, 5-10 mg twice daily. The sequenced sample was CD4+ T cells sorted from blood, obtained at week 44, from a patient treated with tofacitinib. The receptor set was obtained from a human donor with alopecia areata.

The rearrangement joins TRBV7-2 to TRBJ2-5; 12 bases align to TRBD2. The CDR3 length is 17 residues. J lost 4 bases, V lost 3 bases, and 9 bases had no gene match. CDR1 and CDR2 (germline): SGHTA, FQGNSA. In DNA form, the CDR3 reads TGTGCCAGCAGCTTTCCCCCCCTGACTAGCGGGGGAGAGACCCAGTACTTC. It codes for CASSFPPLTSGGETQYF.

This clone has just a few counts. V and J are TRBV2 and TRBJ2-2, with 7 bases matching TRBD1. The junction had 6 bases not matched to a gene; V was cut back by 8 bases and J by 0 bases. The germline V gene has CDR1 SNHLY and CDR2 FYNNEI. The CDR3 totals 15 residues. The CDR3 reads CASVQGVSNTGELFF. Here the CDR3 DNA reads TGTGCCAGCGTTCAGGGGGTTTCGAACACCGGGGAGCTGTTTTTT.

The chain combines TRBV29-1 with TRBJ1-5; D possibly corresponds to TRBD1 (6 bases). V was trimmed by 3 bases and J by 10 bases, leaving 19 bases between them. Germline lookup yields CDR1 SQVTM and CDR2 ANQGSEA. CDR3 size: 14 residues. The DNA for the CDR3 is TGCAGCGTTGATGAGTTTGGGGGCGGGGGACCCCAGCATTTT. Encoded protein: CSVDEFGGGGPQHF.

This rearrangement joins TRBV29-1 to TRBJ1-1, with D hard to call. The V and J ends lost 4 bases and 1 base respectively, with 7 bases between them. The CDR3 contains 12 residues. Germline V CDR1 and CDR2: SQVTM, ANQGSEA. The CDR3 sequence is CSVVAENTEAFF. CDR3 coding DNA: TGCAGCGTTGTCGCCGAGAACACTGAAGCTTTCTTT.

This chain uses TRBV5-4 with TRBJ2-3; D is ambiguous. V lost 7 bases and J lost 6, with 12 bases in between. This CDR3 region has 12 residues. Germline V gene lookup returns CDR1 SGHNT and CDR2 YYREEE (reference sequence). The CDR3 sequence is CASALAGDTQYF. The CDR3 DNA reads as TGTGCCAGCGCACTTGCTGGGGATACGCAGTATTTT.

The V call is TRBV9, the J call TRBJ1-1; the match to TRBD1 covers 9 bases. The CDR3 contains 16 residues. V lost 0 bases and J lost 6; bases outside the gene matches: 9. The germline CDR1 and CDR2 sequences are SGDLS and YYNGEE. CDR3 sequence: CASSVGGGTGLAEAFF. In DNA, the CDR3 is TGTGCCAGCAGCGTAGGTGGAGGGACAGGGTTGGCTGAAGCTTTCTTT.

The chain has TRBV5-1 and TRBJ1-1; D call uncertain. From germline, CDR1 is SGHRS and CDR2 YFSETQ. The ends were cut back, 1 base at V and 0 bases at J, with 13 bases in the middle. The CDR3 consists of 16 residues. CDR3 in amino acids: CASSLSIGPLNTEAFF. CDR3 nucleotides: TGCGCCAGCAGCTTGTCGATCGGGCCCTTGAACACTGAAGCTTTCTTT.

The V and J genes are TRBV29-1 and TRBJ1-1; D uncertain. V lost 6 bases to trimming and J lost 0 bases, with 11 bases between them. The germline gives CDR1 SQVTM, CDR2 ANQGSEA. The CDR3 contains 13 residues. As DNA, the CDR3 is TGCAGCGTCCGGCTCTCCATGAACACTGAAGCTTTCTTT. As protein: CSVRLSMNTEAFF.

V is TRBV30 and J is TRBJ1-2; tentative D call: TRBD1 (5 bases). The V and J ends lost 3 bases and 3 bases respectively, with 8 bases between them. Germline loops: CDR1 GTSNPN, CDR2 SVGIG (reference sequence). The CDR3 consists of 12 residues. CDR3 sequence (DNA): TGTGCCTGGAGCGGGGGGGACTATGGCTACACCTTC. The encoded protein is CAWSGGDYGYTF.

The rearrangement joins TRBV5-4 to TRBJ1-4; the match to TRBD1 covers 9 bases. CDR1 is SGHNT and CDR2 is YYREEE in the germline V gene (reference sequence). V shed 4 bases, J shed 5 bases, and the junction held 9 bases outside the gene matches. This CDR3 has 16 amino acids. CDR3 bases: TGTGCCAGCAGCCCCATACCGGGACAGGGAAATGAAAAACTGTTTTTT. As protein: CASSPIPGQGNEKLFF.

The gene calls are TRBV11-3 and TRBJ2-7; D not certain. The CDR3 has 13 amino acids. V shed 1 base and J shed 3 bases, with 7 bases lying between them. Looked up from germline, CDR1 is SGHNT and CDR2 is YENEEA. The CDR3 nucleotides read TGTGCCAGCAGCTTAGCACCTCGCTACGAGCAGTACTTC. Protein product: CASSLAPRYEQYF.

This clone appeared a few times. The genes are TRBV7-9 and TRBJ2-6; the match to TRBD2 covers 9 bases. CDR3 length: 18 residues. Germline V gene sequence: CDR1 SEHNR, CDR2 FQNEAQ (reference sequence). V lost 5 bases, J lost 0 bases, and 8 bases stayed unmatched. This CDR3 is CASSPQRGADSGANVLTF. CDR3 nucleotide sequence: TGTGCCAGCAGCCCCCAGCGGGGGGCCGACTCTGGGGCCAACGTCCTGACTTTC.

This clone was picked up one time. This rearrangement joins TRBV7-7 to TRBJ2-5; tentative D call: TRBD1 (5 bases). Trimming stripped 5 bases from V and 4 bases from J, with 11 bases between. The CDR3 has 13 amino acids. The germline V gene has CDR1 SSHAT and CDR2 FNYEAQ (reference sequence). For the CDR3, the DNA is TGTGCCAGCAGCGCGGTCAGGGTAGAGACCCAGTACTTC. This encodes CASSAVRVETQYF.

The CDR3 nucleotides are TGCGCCAGCAGCCCAGAGGGCGGTTACGGGTACTTC. This codes for CASSPEGGYGYF. The chain combines TRBV5-1 with TRBJ2-4, with a weak D call TRBD2 (5 bases). V shed 4 bases and J shed 15 bases, with 17 bases lying between them. In germline, CDR1 is SGHRS, CDR2 YFSETQ. The CDR3 length is 12 residues.

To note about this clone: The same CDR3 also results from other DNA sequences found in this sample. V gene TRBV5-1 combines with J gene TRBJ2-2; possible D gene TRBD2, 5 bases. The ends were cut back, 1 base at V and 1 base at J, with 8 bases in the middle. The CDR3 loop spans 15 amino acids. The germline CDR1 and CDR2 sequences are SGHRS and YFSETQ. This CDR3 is CASSLSGGNTGELFF. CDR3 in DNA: TGCGCCAGCAGCTTGAGCGGAGGGAACACCGGGGAGCTGTTTTTT.

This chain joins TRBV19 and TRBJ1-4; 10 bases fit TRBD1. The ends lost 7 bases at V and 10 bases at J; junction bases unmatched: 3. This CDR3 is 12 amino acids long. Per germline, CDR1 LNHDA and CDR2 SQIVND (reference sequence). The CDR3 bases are TGTGCCAGTACGACAGGGGGCGGAAAACTGTTTTTT. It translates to CASTTGGGKLFF.

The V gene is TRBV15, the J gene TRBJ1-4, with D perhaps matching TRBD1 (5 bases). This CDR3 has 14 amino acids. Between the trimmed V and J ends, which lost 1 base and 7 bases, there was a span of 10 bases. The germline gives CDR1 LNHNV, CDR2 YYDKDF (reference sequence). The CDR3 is CATSRAGLGEKLFF. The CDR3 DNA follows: TGTGCCACCAGCAGAGCAGGGTTAGGTGAAAAACTGTTTTTT.

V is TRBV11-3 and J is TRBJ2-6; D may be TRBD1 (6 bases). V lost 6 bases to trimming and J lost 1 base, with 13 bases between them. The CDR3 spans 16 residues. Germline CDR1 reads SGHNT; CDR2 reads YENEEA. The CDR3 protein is CASRKSQGSGANVLTF. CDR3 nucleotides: TGTGCCAGCAGGAAATCACAGGGATCTGGGGCCAACGTCCTGACTTTC.

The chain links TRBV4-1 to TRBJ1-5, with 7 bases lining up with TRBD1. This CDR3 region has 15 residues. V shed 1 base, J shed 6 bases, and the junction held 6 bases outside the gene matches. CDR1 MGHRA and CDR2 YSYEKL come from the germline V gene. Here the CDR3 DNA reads TGCGCCAGCAGCCAAGGCAGGGGGGTTACTCAGCCCCAGCATTTT. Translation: CASSQGRGVTQPQHF.

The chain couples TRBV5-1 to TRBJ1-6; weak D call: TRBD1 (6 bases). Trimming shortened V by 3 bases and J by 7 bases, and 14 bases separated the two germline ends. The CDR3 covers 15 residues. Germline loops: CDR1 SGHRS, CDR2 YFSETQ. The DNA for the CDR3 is TGCGCCAGCAGCTCAGGACAGACTACCAATTCACCCCTCCACTTT. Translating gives CASSSGQTTNSPLHF.

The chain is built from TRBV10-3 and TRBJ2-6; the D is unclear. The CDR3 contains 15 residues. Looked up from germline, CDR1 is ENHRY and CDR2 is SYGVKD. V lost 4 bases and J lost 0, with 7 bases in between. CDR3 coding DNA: TGTGCCATCAGTGTCTCGAACTCTGGGGCCAACGTCCTGACTTTC. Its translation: CAISVSNSGANVLTF.

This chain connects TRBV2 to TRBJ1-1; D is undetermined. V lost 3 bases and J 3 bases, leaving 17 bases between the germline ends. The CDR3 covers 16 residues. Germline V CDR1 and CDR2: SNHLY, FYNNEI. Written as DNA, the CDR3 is TGTGCCAGCAGTGAGGATTCTCTCGGGCGGTACACTGAAGCTTTCTTT. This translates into CASSEDSLGRYTEAFF.

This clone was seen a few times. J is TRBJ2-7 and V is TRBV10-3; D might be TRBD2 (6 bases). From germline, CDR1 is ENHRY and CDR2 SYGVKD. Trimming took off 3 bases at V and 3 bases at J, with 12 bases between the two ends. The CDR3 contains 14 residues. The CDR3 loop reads CAISERGGVYEQYF. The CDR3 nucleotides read TGTGCCATCAGTGAACGTGGAGGGGTCTACGAGCAGTACTTC.

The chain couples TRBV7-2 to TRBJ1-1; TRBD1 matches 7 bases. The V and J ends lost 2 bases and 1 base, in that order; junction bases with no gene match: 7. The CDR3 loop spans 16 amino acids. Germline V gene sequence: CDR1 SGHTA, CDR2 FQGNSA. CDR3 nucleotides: TGTGCCAGCAGCTTACTTATGGCAGGGGGGAACACTGAAGCTTTCTTT. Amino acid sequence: CASSLLMAGGNTEAFF. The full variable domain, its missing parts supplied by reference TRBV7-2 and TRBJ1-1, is GAGVSQSPSNKVTEKGKDVELRCDPISGHTALYWYRQSLGQGLEFLIYFQGNSAPDKSGLPSDRFSAERTGGSVSTLTIQRTQQEDSAVYLCASSLLMAGGNTEAFFGQGTRLTVV.

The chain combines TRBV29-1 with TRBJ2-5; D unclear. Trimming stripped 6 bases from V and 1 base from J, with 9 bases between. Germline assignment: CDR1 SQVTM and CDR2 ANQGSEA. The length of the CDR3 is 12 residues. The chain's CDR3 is CSVVRAQETQYF. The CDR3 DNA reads TGCAGCGTAGTCCGGGCCCAAGAGACCCAGTACTTC.

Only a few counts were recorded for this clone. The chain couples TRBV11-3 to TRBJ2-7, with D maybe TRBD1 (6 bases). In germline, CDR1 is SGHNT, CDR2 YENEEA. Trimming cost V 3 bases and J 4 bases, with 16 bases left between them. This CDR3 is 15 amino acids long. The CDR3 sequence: CASSLPTGKFYEQYF. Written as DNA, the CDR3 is TGTGCCAGCAGCTTGCCGACAGGAAAATTTTACGAGCAGTACTTC. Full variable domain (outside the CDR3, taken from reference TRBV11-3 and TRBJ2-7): EAGVVQSPRYKIIEKKQPVAFWCNPISGHNTLYWYLQNLGQGPELLIRYENEEAVDDSQLPKDRFSAERLKGVDSTLKIQPAELGDSAVYLCASSLPTGKFYEQYFGPGTRLTVT.

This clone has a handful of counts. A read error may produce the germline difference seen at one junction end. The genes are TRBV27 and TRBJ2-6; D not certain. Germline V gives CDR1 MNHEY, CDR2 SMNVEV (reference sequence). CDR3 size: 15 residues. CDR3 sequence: CASGLTPSGANVLTF. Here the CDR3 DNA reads TGTGCCAGCGGTTTGACCCCGTCTGGGGCCAACGTCCTGACTTTC. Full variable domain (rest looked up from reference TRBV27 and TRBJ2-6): EAQVTQNPRYLITVTGKKLTVTCSQNMNHEYMSWYRQDPGLGLRQIYYSMNVEVTDKGDVPEGYKVSRKEKRNFPLILESPSPNQTSLYFCASGLTPSGANVLTFGAGSRLTVL.

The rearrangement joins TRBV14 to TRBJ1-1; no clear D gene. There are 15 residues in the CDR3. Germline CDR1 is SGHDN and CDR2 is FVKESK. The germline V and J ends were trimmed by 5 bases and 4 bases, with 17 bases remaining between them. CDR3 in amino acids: CASSKWMGSFTEAFF. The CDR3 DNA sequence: TGTGCCAGCAGCAAATGGATGGGCTCCTTCACTGAAGCTTTCTTT.

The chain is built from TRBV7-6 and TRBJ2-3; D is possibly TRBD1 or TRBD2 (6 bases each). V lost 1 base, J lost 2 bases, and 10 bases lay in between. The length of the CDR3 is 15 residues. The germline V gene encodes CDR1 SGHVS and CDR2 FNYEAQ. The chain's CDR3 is CASSLGGGITDTQYF. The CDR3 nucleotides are TGTGCCAGCAGCTTAGGAGGGGGGATCACAGATACGCAGTATTTT. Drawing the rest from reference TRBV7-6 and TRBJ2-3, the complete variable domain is GAGVSQSPRYKVTKRGQDVALRCDPISGHVSLYWYRQALGQGPEFLTYFNYEAQQDKSGLPNDRFSAERPEGSISTLTIQRTEQRDSAMYRCASSLGGGITDTQYFGPGTRLTVL.